The 32 T cell receptor beta chains below come from one sample, sequenced in a study of T cell responses to AZD1222 COVID-19 vaccine. Using immunoSEQ multiplex PCR, the repertoire was profiled, and TCRdb retains in-frame clones only, with some absent. The table shows around 91,000 clones, with about 89% occurring only once. The sequencing here drew on peripheral blood, taken 28 days after the second AZD1222 dose. The origin of the receptors is an adult who received the AZD1222 COVID-19 vaccine.

The CDR3 DNA sequence: TGTGCCAGCAGGTCTATGTCTGGAGCTTTCTTT. Translation gives CASRSMSGAFF. This chain joins TRBV11-2 and TRBJ1-1; D call uncertain. Germline values: CDR1 SGHAT, CDR2 FQNNGV. Trimming took off 6 bases at V and 10 bases at J, with 12 bases between the two ends. This CDR3 comprises 11 residues.

The chain carries TRBV6-5 and TRBJ1-5, with TRBD1 matching 7 bases. The CDR3 loop spans 15 amino acids. The germline V gene encodes CDR1 MNHEY and CDR2 SVGAGI. V shed 6 bases, J shed 2 bases, and the junction held 7 bases outside the gene matches. The CDR3 region has the DNA TGTGCCAGCAGCCGGACAGGTCAGGGCAATCAGCCCCAGCATTTT. Residues: CASSRTGQGNQPQHF.

This clone was detected a few times. The V and J genes are TRBV7-3 and TRBJ1-1; D gene uncertain. Germline loops: CDR1 SGHTA, CDR2 FQGTGA. This CDR3 has 13 amino acids. V was cut by 0 bases and J by 5 bases, with 7 bases left in between. CDR3 nucleotide sequence: TGTGCCAGCAGCTTAACCCAGTGGACTGAAGCTTTCTTT. Translation: CASSLTQWTEAFF.

The gene calls are TRBV7-2 and TRBJ1-5; D is perhaps TRBD1 (6 bases). This CDR3 is built from 14 residues. The germline V and J ends were trimmed by 5 bases and 6 bases, with 14 bases remaining between them. CDR1 SGHTA and CDR2 FQGNSA come from the germline V gene. The DNA of the CDR3 is TGTGCCAGCAGCATCTATGAAGGGGGTCAGCCCCAGCATTTT. It translates to CASSIYEGGQPQHF.

The V call is TRBV28, the J call TRBJ1-1; TRBD1 matches 9 bases. Germline assignment: CDR1 MDHEN and CDR2 SYDVKM. Trimming removed 8 bases from V and 4 bases from J; junction bases left unmatched: 5. This CDR3 comprises 13 residues. Here the CDR3 reads CASGTGISTEAFF. The DNA of the CDR3 is TGTGCCAGCGGGACAGGGATATCCACTGAAGCTTTCTTT.

V is TRBV21-1 and J is TRBJ1-1. TRBV21-1 is a documented pseudogene. This CDR3 has 12 residues. The CDR3 nucleotides read TGTGCCAGCAGCAAAGGAGGCCGAGAAGCTTTCTTT. It codes for CASSKGGREAFF.

V usage is TRBV19 and J usage is TRBJ2-5, with D uncertain. CDR3 size: 14 residues. The germline V gene encodes CDR1 LNHDA and CDR2 SQIVND (reference sequence). V was cut by 3 bases and J by 7 bases, with 15 bases left in between. The CDR3, as DNA: TGTGCCAGTAGTATCGCTCGAAGGGAAGGGACCCAGTACTTC. Translation: CASSIARREGTQYF.

The rearrangement joins TRBV4-3 to TRBJ2-7; 7 nucleotides line up with TRBD2. Trimming cost V 2 bases and J 4 bases; bases outside gene matches: 11. Per germline, CDR1 LGHNA and CDR2 YSLEER. This CDR3 region has 16 residues. CDR3 DNA: TGCGCCAGCAGCCAAAGCCCGACGGGAGGAAGATACGAGCAGTACTTC. Its protein is CASSQSPTGGRYEQYF.

The chain employs TRBV24-1 and TRBJ1-5; 10 nucleotides line up with TRBD1. The CDR3 extends over 16 amino acids. V gave up 8 bases and J gave up 3 bases; unmatched junction bases: 9. CDR1 is KGHDR, CDR2 SFDVKD, per germline. CDR3 region: CATIYRGTGDNQPQHF. As DNA, the CDR3 is TGTGCCACCATCTATAGGGGGACAGGGGACAATCAGCCCCAGCATTTT.

The chain uses TRBV27 and TRBJ2-1; 8 bases are a match to TRBD2. The CDR3 has 13 residues. Germline-derived CDR1 and CDR2 are MNHEY and SMNVEV (reference sequence). V trimming: 8 bases; J trimming: 8 bases; junction bases outside the gene matches: 8. CDR3 in amino acids: CASHNGRAYEQFF. The CDR3 region has the DNA TGTGCCAGCCATAACGGGAGGGCGTATGAGCAGTTCTTC.

The chain couples TRBV7-2 to TRBJ2-1, with D uncertain. The germline V and J ends were trimmed by 11 bases and 6 bases, with 14 bases remaining between them. In germline, CDR1 is SGHTA, CDR2 FQGNSA. This CDR3 contains 12 residues. The CDR3 nucleotides are TGTGCCGTGAAGGCCTTCCGCAATGAGCAGTTCTTC. Protein product: CAVKAFRNEQFF.

The chain carries TRBV6-2 or TRBV6-3 and TRBJ2-1, with 9 bases lining up with TRBD2. The germline V gene encodes CDR1 MNHEY and CDR2 SVGEGT. V shed 5 bases and J 7 bases; nucleotides not matched to a gene: 6. CDR3 size: 14 residues. As DNA, the CDR3 is TGTGCCAGCAGTCGTAGCGGGAGCCAGAATGAGCAGTTCTTC. Translated: CASSRSGSQNEQFF.

On this clone itself: Other DNA sequences in this sample translate to the same CDR3. The V gene is TRBV19, the J gene TRBJ2-1, with D possibly called TRBD1 or TRBD2 (5 bases each). Trimming removed 4 bases at V and 0 bases at J, with 7 bases between. CDR1 is LNHDA and CDR2 is SQIVND in the germline V gene (reference sequence). The CDR3 extends over 14 amino acids. CDR3 sequence reads: CASSTGSSYNEQFF. CDR3 in DNA: TGTGCCAGTAGTACAGGGAGCTCCTACAATGAGCAGTTCTTC. Filled out from reference TRBV19 and TRBJ2-1, the complete variable domain reads DGGITQSPKYLFRKEGQNVTLSCEQNLNHDAMYWYRQDPGQGLRLIYYSQIVNDFQKGDIAEGYSVSREKKESFPLTVTSAQKNPTAFYLCASSTGSSYNEQFFGPGTRLTVL.

V usage is TRBV24-1 and J usage is TRBJ2-1; 9 positions match TRBD1. The germline V gene encodes CDR1 KGHDR and CDR2 SFDVKD. This CDR3 spans 16 amino acids. V gave up 3 bases and J gave up 4 bases; unmatched junction bases: 6. For the CDR3, the DNA is TGTGCCACCAGTGATACCGGGACAGGGTTATACAATGAGCAGTTCTTC. This codes for CATSDTGTGLYNEQFF.

The count of this clone is one. V usage is TRBV5-4 and J usage is TRBJ1-5; tentatively, D is TRBD1 (5 bases). V was trimmed by 0 bases and J by 8 bases, leaving 12 bases between them. The CDR3 is made up of 14 amino acids. Per germline, CDR1 SGHNT and CDR2 YYREEE (reference sequence). CDR3 amino acids: CASSLGGVDKPQHF. CDR3 in DNA: TGTGCCAGCAGCTTGGGGGGGGTTGATAAGCCCCAGCATTTT.

This sequence joins TRBV2 and TRBJ1-2, with a possible D match to TRBD1 (6 bases). The CDR3 runs 13 residues. CDR1 and CDR2 (germline): SNHLY, FYNNEI. Trimming removed 4 bases from V and 4 bases from J, with 10 bases in between. The CDR3 nucleotides are TGTGCCAGCAGTGCCGACAGGTTCTATGGCTACACCTTC. This sequence encodes CASSADRFYGYTF. Drawing the rest from reference TRBV2 and TRBJ1-2, the complete variable domain is EPEVTQTPSHQVTQMGQEVILRCVPISNHLYFYWYRQILGQKVEFLVSFYNNEISEKSEIFDDQFSVERPDGSNFTLKIRSTKLEDSAMYFCASSADRFYGYTFGSGTRLTVV.

This rearrangement joins TRBV11-2 to TRBJ2-7; D possibly corresponds to TRBD1 (6 bases). V gave up 2 bases and J gave up 5 bases, with 10 bases separating them. The germline V gene encodes CDR1 SGHAT and CDR2 FQNNGV. The CDR3 loop spans 13 amino acids. The CDR3 DNA reads as TGTGCCAGCAGCTTACAGGGGTTCGACGAGCAGTACTTC. Protein product: CASSLQGFDEQYF.

This CDR3 is CASSIRLSGTDTQYF. The DNA of the CDR3 is TGTGCCAGTAGTATCCGGCTTAGCGGCACAGATACGCAGTATTTT. The chain joins TRBV19 to TRBJ2-3, with D perhaps TRBD2 (5 bases). Germline assignment: CDR1 LNHDA and CDR2 SQIVND (reference sequence). The V end was cut by 3 bases, the J end by 1 base, with 11 bases between. The CDR3 length is 15 residues.

The chain couples TRBV5-1 to TRBJ1-2; 9 nucleotides agree with TRBD1. V shed 2 bases, J shed 2 bases, and the junction held 7 bases outside the gene matches. This CDR3 spans 16 amino acids. CDR1 is SGHRS, CDR2 YFSETQ, per germline. As DNA, the CDR3 is TGCGCCAGCAGCTTCACTCCGGGACAGGGAAACTATGGCTACACCTTC. Protein product: CASSFTPGQGNYGYTF. The full variable domain, rest sourced from reference TRBV5-1 and TRBJ1-2, is KAGVTQTPRYLIKTRGQQVTLSCSPISGHRSVSWYQQTPGQGLQFLFEYFSETQRNKGNFPGRFSGRQFSNSRSEMNVSTLELGDSALYLCASSFTPGQGNYGYTFGSGTRLTVV.

This sequence joins TRBV28 and TRBJ1-2; TRBD1 matches at 7 bases. Trimming cost V 6 bases and J 4 bases; bases outside gene matches: 11. The germline CDR1 and CDR2 sequences are MDHEN and SYDVKM. The CDR3 length is 15 residues. In DNA, the CDR3 is TGTGCCAGCAGCATCCGGGACAGACATATCTATGGCTACACCTTC. Amino acids: CASSIRDRHIYGYTF.

V gene TRBV6-5 combines with J gene TRBJ2-7; possibly TRBD1 for D (6 bases). This CDR3 spans 14 amino acids. V lost 7 bases and J lost 0, with 13 bases in between. CDR1 MNHEY and CDR2 SVGAGI come from the germline V gene. In nucleotides, the CDR3 is TGTGCCAGCAAGACAGGCGGAAGCTCCTACGAGCAGTACTTC. Translating it yields CASKTGGSSYEQYF.

The chain employs TRBV28 and TRBJ2-6, with D hard to call. CDR3 length equals 15 residues. In germline, CDR1 is MDHEN, CDR2 SYDVKM. V was pared by 3 bases and J by 0 bases, with 6 bases between. Here the CDR3 reads CASSFTVSGANVLTF. CDR3 sequence (DNA): TGTGCCAGCAGTTTTACGGTCTCTGGGGCCAACGTCCTGACTTTC. Full variable domain (remainder filled in from reference TRBV28 and TRBJ2-6): DVKVTQSSRYLVKRTGEKVFLECVQDMDHENMFWYRQDPGLGLRLIYFSYDVKMKEKGDIPEGYSVSREKKERFSLILESASTNQTSMYLCASSFTVSGANVLTFGAGSRLTVL.

The chain employs TRBV9 and TRBJ1-5; D may be TRBD1 (5 bases). V lost 3 bases and J lost 3, with 10 bases in between. CDR3 length equals 14 residues. Germline V CDR1 and CDR2: SGDLS, YYNGEE. The CDR3 spells CASSAGGFNQPQHF. In DNA form, the CDR3 reads TGTGCCAGCAGCGCGGGGGGGTTCAATCAGCCCCAGCATTTT.

This clone appeared once. V is TRBV5-4 and J is TRBJ2-1; either TRBD1 or TRBD2 may supply D (5 bases each). CDR1 and CDR2 from the germline V gene are SGHNT and YYREEE (reference sequence). The V gene lost 0 bases and the J gene lost 0 bases, with 10 bases spanning the gap. The CDR3 length is 16 residues. The CDR3 region is CASSLAGTSSYNEQFF. CDR3 nucleotide sequence: TGTGCCAGCAGCTTGGCGGGGACCAGCTCCTACAATGAGCAGTTCTTC.

The V and J genes are TRBV19 and TRBJ1-1, with a tentative D call TRBD1 (5 bases). The CDR3 totals 13 residues. The V end was cut by 4 bases, the J end by 1 base, with 7 bases between. Germline CDR1 LNHDA, CDR2 SQIVND (reference sequence). The CDR3 DNA is TGTGCCAGTAGTAAGGGACGGAACACTGAAGCTTTCTTT. Its translation is CASSKGRNTEAFF.

The chain carries TRBV19 and TRBJ2-7; 9 nucleotides match TRBD1. V lost 6 bases to trimming and J lost 1 base; unmatched junction nucleotides: 7. The CDR3 has 15 amino acids. CDR1 and CDR2 (germline): LNHDA, SQIVND (reference sequence). Written as DNA, the CDR3 is TGTGCCAGTAGACCCGACAGGGGGATGTCCTACGAGCAGTACTTC. It translates to CASRPDRGMSYEQYF.

CDR3 sequence (DNA): TGTGCCAGCAGTTTTCTGGGGGCGGCTTACCAAGAGACCCAGTACTTC. Translated, it gives CASSFLGAAYQETQYF. The genes are TRBV28 and TRBJ2-5; D might be TRBD1 (6 bases). Trimming stripped 3 bases from V and 0 bases from J, with 14 bases between. This CDR3 is 16 amino acids long. Germline V gene lookup returns CDR1 MDHEN and CDR2 SYDVKM.

The V call is TRBV18, the J call TRBJ1-4; no firm D call. Trimming took off 2 bases at V and 8 bases at J, with 12 bases between the two ends. This CDR3 contains 14 residues. Germline CDR1 KGHSH, CDR2 LQKENI. The CDR3 DNA reads as TGTGCCAGCTCACCAGGAGGAGAGGGCGAAAAACTGTTTTTT. Translating it yields CASSPGGEGEKLFF.

The V and J genes are TRBV28 and TRBJ2-1, with 8 nucleotides matching TRBD2. V lost 6 bases to trimming and J lost 4 bases; unmatched junction nucleotides: 8. The CDR3 totals 15 residues. Germline values: CDR1 MDHEN, CDR2 SYDVKM. The CDR3 region has the DNA TGTGCCAGCAGCTCCAGGGCTAGCGGGTACAATGAGCAGTTCTTC. Translating it yields CASSSRASGYNEQFF.

The chain employs TRBV2 and TRBJ2-1; 14 positions agree with TRBD2. The CDR3 loop spans 15 amino acids. J lost 9 bases, V lost 6 bases, and 7 bases had no gene match. Germline V gene lookup returns CDR1 SNHLY and CDR2 FYNNEI. In DNA form, the CDR3 reads TGTGCCAGCAGCAACGGGACTAGCGGGAGAGGTGAGCAGTTCTTC. This encodes CASSNGTSGRGEQFF.

In DNA, the CDR3 is TGTGCCAGCAGTCCCCGGAGTAGCGGGAGAGGGGATACGCAGTATTTT. This encodes CASSPRSSGRGDTQYF. The rearrangement uses TRBV27 and TRBJ2-3; the match to TRBD2 covers 9 bases. The V segment lost 5 bases and the J segment 6 bases; nucleotides outside the gene matches: 12. CDR1 is MNHEY and CDR2 is SMNVEV in the germline V gene (reference sequence). CDR3 length: 16 amino acids.

The chain uses TRBV12-5 and TRBJ1-1; D gene ambiguous. Germline V gives CDR1 LGHNT, CDR2 FRNRAP. The CDR3 length is 14 residues. Between the trimmed V and J ends, which lost 2 bases and 1 base, there was a span of 8 bases. The CDR3 nucleotides are TGTGCTAGTGGTTTGAACTTTCCGAACACTGAAGCTTTCTTT. This codes for CASGLNFPNTEAFF.